Shown below are 7 T cell receptor beta chains from a single sample sequenced in a study of T-cell reconstitution after alpha-beta-depleted transplantation in children. The authors prepared the TCRbeta library with unique molecular identifiers. One entry per CDR3 protein, called by TCRdb with MiXCR from the PCR reads. The sample shows 800,000 to 1,000,000 distinct CDR3 sequences, about 29% of them seen only once. Sample: PBMCs, mostly from graft donor cells, taken 360 days after TCRalphabeta/CD19-depleted stem cell transplant. These receptors came from a boy in the first two years of life who had a stem cell transplant for SCID, so the T cells may come from the graft donor.

This clonotype was seen a few times. This chain joins TRBV20-1 and TRBJ1-6, with D perhaps matching TRBD1 (6 bases). In germline, CDR1 is DFQATT, CDR2 SNEGSKA (reference sequence). V lost 6 bases and J lost 0, with 9 bases in between. This CDR3 spans 14 amino acids. Here the CDR3 DNA reads TGCAGTGCCGGACAGAGCTCCTATAATTCACCCCTCCACTTT. Encoded protein: CSAGQSSYNSPLHF.

The chain carries TRBV10-3 and TRBJ2-7; D is perhaps TRBD1 (5 bases). Germline V CDR1 and CDR2: ENHRY, SYGVKD. This CDR3 is built from 12 residues. V was trimmed by 10 bases and J by 2 bases, leaving 12 bases between them. DNA of the CDR3: TGTGCCACCAAGACAGAACCCTACGAGCAGTACTTC. It yields the protein CATKTEPYEQYF.

This clonotype was observed a handful of times. The chain carries TRBV25-1 and TRBJ2-1; 8 positions match TRBD2. The V gene end was trimmed by 1 base and the J gene end by 5 bases; junction bases not matched to a gene: 7. This CDR3 region has 16 residues. CDR1 and CDR2 (germline): MGHDK, SYGVNS. The CDR3 loop reads CASSELGGGNDNEQFF. The CDR3 nucleotides are TGTGCCAGCAGTGAATTGGGCGGGGGGAACGACAATGAGCAGTTCTTC.

This clonotype appeared a few times. The chain is built from TRBV15 and TRBJ2-3; 8 nucleotides align to TRBD2. The germline gives CDR1 LNHNV, CDR2 YYDKDF (reference sequence). The CDR3 is 15 residues long. Trimming took 7 bases from V and 5 from J; bases not matched to a gene: 11. CDR3 nucleotide sequence: TGTGCCACCACCAGGGCGGGGGGTAGCGAAGATACGCAGTATTTT. Amino acid sequence: CATTRAGGSEDTQYF.

The V call is TRBV6-1, the J call TRBJ1-1; D remains unclear. There are 18 residues in the CDR3. Germline V gives CDR1 MNHNS, CDR2 SASEGT. V was trimmed by 6 bases and J by 9 bases, leaving 32 bases between them. DNA of the CDR3: TGTGCCAGCAGCCGAAGGCCCGGGTCTCAGGTTAATATCCGAAAAGCTTTCTTT. Its translation is CASSRRPGSQVNIRKAFF.

The V call is TRBV9, the J call TRBJ1-3; TRBD1 is a possible D gene (5 bases). Trimming took 4 bases from V and 0 from J, leaving 14 bases between them. Germline V gene lookup returns CDR1 SGDLS and CDR2 YYNGEE. The CDR3 totals 16 residues. CDR3 region: CASSLPGGFSGNTIYF. CDR3 nucleotide sequence: TGTGCCAGCAGCCTCCCCGGGGGGTTCTCTGGAAACACCATATATTTT.

This rearrangement joins TRBV18 to TRBJ2-7, with TRBD1 matching over 10 bases. Losses at the gene ends were 5 bases for V and 1 base for J; bases not matched to a gene: 5. The germline V gene has CDR1 KGHSH and CDR2 LQKENI. The CDR3 spans 15 residues. The chain's CDR3 is CASSKGQGISYEQYF. The CDR3 DNA reads as TGTGCCAGCTCAAAGGGACAGGGGATATCCTACGAGCAGTACTTC.